Each of the 5 T cell receptor beta chains below was sequenced from the same sample in a study of blood T cell repertoires in COVID-19. The method was immunoSEQ multiplex PCR; TCRdb's version includes in-frame clones alone and lacks a portion of them. The sample holds some 220,000 clones, 85% seen once. The specimen sequenced was peripheral blood. The receptor source for this set is a man aged 50-60 years who had recovered from COVID-19.

The rearrangement joins TRBV30 to TRBJ1-2; weak D call: TRBD1 (6 bases). The CDR3 is 14 amino acids. V lost 4 bases and J 2 bases, leaving 14 bases between the germline ends. Germline CDR1 and CDR2: GTSNPN and SVGIG (reference sequence). The CDR3: CAWKRQRGNYGYTF. CDR3 DNA sequence: TGTGCCTGGAAAAGACAGAGGGGGAACTATGGCTACACCTTC.

The chain has TRBV7-9 and TRBJ1-2; perhaps TRBD1 as D (5 bases). Germline V gene lookup returns CDR1 SEHNR and CDR2 FQNEAQ (reference sequence). This CDR3 contains 15 residues. Trimming pared 1 base from V and 2 bases from J, leaving 11 bases between. CDR3 sequence (DNA): TGTGCCAGCAGCTTAGGACAGAATATCAACTATGGCTACACCTTC. This gives the protein CASSLGQNINYGYTF. The full variable domain, rest sourced from reference TRBV7-9 and TRBJ1-2, is DTGVSQNPRHKITKRGQNVTFRCDPISEHNRLYWYRQTLGQGPEFLTYFQNEAQLEKSRLLSDRFSAERPKGSFSTLEIQRTEQGDSAMYLCASSLGQNINYGYTFGSGTRLTVV.

The rearrangement uses TRBV11-2 and TRBJ2-3; 8 bases match TRBD2. Germline V gene lookup returns CDR1 SGHAT and CDR2 FQNNGV. The CDR3 is 14 amino acids. This chain's CDR3 is CVVNQRGLLDTQYF. For the CDR3, the DNA is TGTGTGGTTAACCAGCGGGGGCTCCTCGATACGCAGTATTTT. The whole variable domain, filled in from reference TRBV11-2 and TRBJ2-3, reads EAGVAQSPRYKIIEKRQSVAFWCNPISGHATLYWYQQILGQGPKLLIQFQNNGVVDDSQLPKDRFSAERLKGVDSTLKIQPAKLEDSAVYLCVVNQRGLLDTQYFGPGTRLTVL.

V and J are TRBV28 and TRBJ2-2, with D tentatively TRBD2 (6 bases). This CDR3 has 15 residues. Germline loops: CDR1 MDHEN, CDR2 SYDVKM. The V gene lost 6 bases and the J gene lost 5 bases, with 16 bases spanning the gap. The CDR3 region is CASRYRDFHTGELFF. The CDR3 nucleotides read TGTGCCAGCAGGTACCGGGACTTCCATACCGGGGAGCTGTTTTTT.

This clone was found a few times. The chain has TRBV7-9 and TRBJ2-1; D may be TRBD2 (6 bases). In germline, CDR1 is SEHNR, CDR2 FQNEAQ (reference sequence). The CDR3 loop spans 14 amino acids. Trimming stripped 6 bases from V and 3 bases from J, with 12 bases between. The CDR3 nucleotides are TGTGCCAGCAGTCGGAGGGCCGACTACAATGAGCAGTTCTTC. Residues: CASSRRADYNEQFF.